One and the same sample provided the 21 T cell receptor beta chains below, sequenced in a study of T cell responses to AZD1222 COVID-19 vaccine. TCRdb keeps only in-frame clones here, not all; method: immunoSEQ multiplex PCR. The sample contains approximately 76,000 clones, about nine tenths of which appear only once. The sample was peripheral blood, taken on day 0 of AZD1222 vaccination. These receptors all come from an adult in good health.

The CDR3 loop is CASSLHARQGREQYF. DNA of the CDR3: TGTGCCAGTAGTTTACATGCCCGACAGGGCCGCGAGCAGTACTTC. V is TRBV19 and J is TRBJ2-7; 7 positions agree with TRBD1. V trimming: 5 bases; J trimming: 6 bases; junction bases outside the gene matches: 13. This CDR3 has 15 residues. In germline, CDR1 is LNHDA, CDR2 SQIVND (reference sequence).

In its sample, this clone was seen a few times. The rearrangement links TRBV10-3 to TRBJ1-3; perhaps TRBD1 as D (5 bases). Trimming took off 6 bases at V and 1 base at J, with 16 bases between the two ends. The germline CDR1 and CDR2 sequences are ENHRY and SYGVKD. The CDR3 spans 16 residues. This chain's CDR3 is CAISSTGGESGNTIYF. The CDR3 bases are TGTGCCATCAGCTCCACGGGGGGGGAATCTGGAAACACCATATATTTT.

The chain joins TRBV5-6 to TRBJ1-2; D not resolved. Trimming cost V 0 bases and J 8 bases, with 8 bases left between them. Germline CDR1 reads SGHDT; CDR2 reads YYEEEE. The CDR3 totals 12 residues. The CDR3 sequence is CASSLGGAGYTF. CDR3 nucleotide sequence: TGTGCCAGCAGCTTGGGTGGTGCCGGCTACACCTTC.

This clone was seen once. This chain links TRBV18 with TRBJ2-3; D not resolved. Trimming left V 3 bases short and J 0 bases short, with 7 bases between. Looked up from germline, CDR1 is KGHSH and CDR2 is LQKENI. The CDR3 sequence is 14 residues long. The CDR3 DNA reads as TGTGCCAGCTCACCCACAGCTAGCACAGATACGCAGTATTTT. Protein sequence: CASSPTASTDTQYF.

The rearrangement uses TRBV24-1 and TRBJ1-1; no firm D call. There are 14 residues in the CDR3. Germline CDR1 reads KGHDR; CDR2 reads SFDVKD. Trimming stripped 3 bases from V and 7 bases from J, with 14 bases between. CDR3 residues: CATSDGLGRDEAFF. The CDR3 nucleotides read TGTGCCACCAGTGATGGCCTCGGACGGGATGAAGCTTTCTTT.

The chain links TRBV5-5 to TRBJ2-7, with D unresolved. The CDR3 extends over 13 amino acids. V lost 0 bases and J 6 bases, leaving 10 bases between the germline ends. Germline CDR1 is SGHKS and CDR2 is YYEKEE (reference sequence). This CDR3 is CASSLDPNAEQYF. The CDR3 DNA reads TGTGCCAGCAGCTTGGACCCCAATGCCGAGCAGTACTTC.

J is TRBJ1-6 and V is TRBV30, with 11 bases fitting TRBD1. CDR3 length: 14 residues. The V segment lost 2 bases and the J segment 10 bases; nucleotides outside the gene matches: 4. The V gene's germline CDR1 is GTSNPN and CDR2 SVGIG (reference sequence). Here the CDR3 DNA reads TGTGCCTGGAGTCGGACAGGGGGCGAATCACCCCTCCACTTT. Amino acids: CAWSRTGGESPLHF.

The V gene is TRBV9, the J gene TRBJ1-6; perhaps TRBD1 as D (6 bases). The CDR3 totals 16 residues. The V gene's germline CDR1 is SGDLS and CDR2 YYNGEE. V dropped 7 bases and J dropped 8 bases, with 22 bases sitting between them. The CDR3, as DNA: TGTGCCAGCCGCGCCCGCAGCGGGGGCGGCGATTCACCCCTCCACTTT. This sequence encodes CASRARSGGGDSPLHF.

The chain recombines TRBV10-2 with TRBJ1-1; D possibly corresponds to TRBD1 (6 bases). In germline, CDR1 is WSHSY, CDR2 SAAADI. This CDR3 region has 14 residues. V lost 3 bases, J lost 1 base, and 9 bases lay in between. The CDR3 loop reads CASSDGQRNTEAFF. CDR3 bases: TGCGCCAGCAGTGACGGACAGAGGAACACTGAAGCTTTCTTT.

The chain couples TRBV5-1 to TRBJ2-3; the match to TRBD1 covers 9 bases. The CDR3 sequence is 16 residues long. Germline values: CDR1 SGHRS, CDR2 YFSETQ. V lost 3 bases to trimming and J lost 1 base; unmatched junction nucleotides: 6. The CDR3 DNA reads as TGCGCCAGCAGCTACAGGGGGCAGGGGGGCACAGATACGCAGTATTTT. Residues: CASSYRGQGGTDTQYF.

The V call is TRBV27, the J call TRBJ1-5; D not resolved. This CDR3 is 14 amino acids long. CDR1 MNHEY and CDR2 SMNVEV come from the germline V gene (reference sequence). V was pared by 2 bases and J by 3 bases, with 8 bases between. The CDR3: CASSLAGTNQPQHF. The CDR3 region has the DNA TGTGCCAGCAGTTTAGCAGGAACCAATCAGCCCCAGCATTTT.

The chain is built from TRBV19 and TRBJ1-5, with D uncertain. CDR1 is LNHDA, CDR2 SQIVND, per germline (reference sequence). This CDR3 region has 14 residues. V shed 7 bases and J shed 1 base, with 11 bases lying between them. CDR3 nucleotide sequence: TGTGCCAGTACGGGTTTTGAAAGCAATCAGCCCCAGCATTTT. Protein product: CASTGFESNQPQHF. Based on the CDR3 plus reference TRBV19 and TRBJ1-5, the full variable domain is DGGITQSPKYLFRKEGQNVTLSCEQNLNHDAMYWYRQDPGQGLRLIYYSQIVNDFQKGDIAEGYSVSREKKESFPLTVTSAQKNPTAFYLCASTGFESNQPQHFGDGTRLSIL.

In its sample, this clone was seen once. This chain joins TRBV3-1 (or the pseudogene TRBV3-2) and TRBJ1-1; a possible D gene is TRBD1 (5 bases). The CDR3 contains 15 residues. Germline CDR1 LGHDT, CDR2 YNNKEL (reference sequence). V lost 1 base and J lost 5, with 14 bases in between. The CDR3 here is CASSQVWRGGTEAFF. CDR3 DNA: TGTGCCAGCAGCCAAGTTTGGAGGGGAGGGACTGAAGCTTTCTTT.

This sequence joins TRBV5-5 and TRBJ2-7; D gene ambiguous. This CDR3 is built from 14 residues. Germline V lookup: CDR1 SGHKS, CDR2 YYEKEE (reference sequence). The V end lost 4 bases, the J end lost 3 bases, and 14 bases lay between the germline ends. The CDR3 DNA reads as TGTGCCAGCAGCCCGGACGGACGACACTACGAGCAGTACTTC. Amino acid sequence: CASSPDGRHYEQYF.

This rearrangement joins TRBV5-1 to TRBJ1-3; tentative D call: TRBD1 (5 bases). CDR3 length: 17 residues. With 0 bases removed from V and 2 bases from J, the gap between germline ends came to 15 bases. Germline CDR1 reads SGHRS; CDR2 reads YFSETQ. The CDR3 nucleotides are TGCGCCAGCAGCTTGGAGCCCAGGGAAAGACCTGGAAACACCATATATTTT. It is translated as CASSLEPRERPGNTIYF.

The J gene is TRBJ2-5, the V gene TRBV27; D is uncertain. The CDR3 is made up of 15 amino acids. Trimming left V 4 bases short and J 2 bases short, with 14 bases between. Germline assignment: CDR1 MNHEY and CDR2 SMNVEV (reference sequence). The CDR3 sequence is CASSSSALVQETQYF. CDR3 coding DNA: TGTGCCAGCAGTTCCAGTGCGCTAGTTCAAGAGACCCAGTACTTC.

This clone has just one count. The chain couples TRBV19 to TRBJ1-2, with TRBD1 matching over 7 bases. The CDR3 sequence is 14 residues long. The J segment lost 4 bases and the V segment lost 11 bases, leaving 13 bases of the junction unmatched. The germline V gene has CDR1 LNHDA and CDR2 SQIVND (reference sequence). The CDR3 spells CASETGTLSYGYTF. The CDR3 region has the DNA TGTGCCTCAGAGACAGGGACGTTGAGCTATGGCTACACCTTC.

The chain recombines TRBV20-1 with TRBJ2-7, with D perhaps matching TRBD1 (5 bases). V dropped 3 bases and J dropped 8 bases, with 11 bases sitting between them. CDR1 is DFQATT and CDR2 is SNEGSKA in the germline V gene (reference sequence). The CDR3 contains 11 residues. The CDR3 DNA follows: TGCAGTGCTAGGGATCAGGGTAAGCAGTACTTC. It encodes CSARDQGKQYF.

The chain joins TRBV5-1 to TRBJ2-2, with D tentatively TRBD2 (6 bases). The germline CDR1 and CDR2 sequences are SGHRS and YFSETQ. V was pared by 0 bases and J by 5 bases, with 14 bases between. This CDR3 region has 16 residues. CDR3 coding DNA: TGCGCCAGCAGCTTGGAGGCGGGGCCGGGGACCGGGGAGCTGTTTTTT. This encodes CASSLEAGPGTGELFF.

The rearrangement links TRBV10-3 to TRBJ2-7; the match to TRBD2 covers 7 bases. Looked up from germline, CDR1 is ENHRY and CDR2 is SYGVKD. V lost 10 bases, J lost 7 bases, and 13 bases stayed unmatched. The CDR3 is 13 residues long. The CDR3 coding sequence is TGTGCCACCATGGGGGGGGACCAAGGGGAGCAGTACTTC. Translated, it gives CATMGGDQGEQYF.

The chain couples TRBV6-5 to TRBJ2-5; 7 nucleotides line up with TRBD2. The J segment lost 0 bases and the V segment lost 10 bases, leaving 8 bases of the junction unmatched. In germline, CDR1 is MNHEY, CDR2 SVGAGI. The CDR3 extends over 14 amino acids. The CDR3 sequence is CATSTSPYQETQYF. The CDR3 nucleotides are TGTGCCACGTCGACTAGCCCCTACCAAGAGACCCAGTACTTC.